The TCR beta chain described here comes from a study of T cell repertoires in ileal Crohn's disease. Overall study: M6 samples are neoterminal ileum biopsies from postoperative colonoscopy. Findings and limits, study-wide: Sorted CD8 T cells held more high-frequency clones than CD4. Compared with non-smokers, active smokers at surgery showed more clonal expansions.

This clone is large by share. What it recognizes is unknown. Germline V gives CDR1 SEHNR, CDR2 FQNEAQ (reference sequence). The CDR3 is 15 amino acids. The V end was cut by 5 bases, the J end by 2 bases, with 13 bases between. Each sample's TCRB immunosequencing used about 0.5 micrograms of biopsy DNA. Assay: immunoSEQ multiplex PCR; the TCRdb copy retains only in-frame clones and omits some. The repertoire holds roughly 3,900 clones, with just over 70% as singletons. Indicated time point: neoterminal ileum biopsy at postoperative endoscopy, about 6 months after surgery. The TCR comes from an adult with Crohn's disease. The sample taken for sequencing was ileal tissue. The chain couples TRBV7-9 to TRBJ2-1; D possibly corresponds to TRBD2 (6 bases). The CDR3 DNA reads TGTGCCAGCAGCCCTTTCCGGGGGACCTACAATGAGCAGTTCTTC. Protein product: CASSPFRGTYNEQFF.